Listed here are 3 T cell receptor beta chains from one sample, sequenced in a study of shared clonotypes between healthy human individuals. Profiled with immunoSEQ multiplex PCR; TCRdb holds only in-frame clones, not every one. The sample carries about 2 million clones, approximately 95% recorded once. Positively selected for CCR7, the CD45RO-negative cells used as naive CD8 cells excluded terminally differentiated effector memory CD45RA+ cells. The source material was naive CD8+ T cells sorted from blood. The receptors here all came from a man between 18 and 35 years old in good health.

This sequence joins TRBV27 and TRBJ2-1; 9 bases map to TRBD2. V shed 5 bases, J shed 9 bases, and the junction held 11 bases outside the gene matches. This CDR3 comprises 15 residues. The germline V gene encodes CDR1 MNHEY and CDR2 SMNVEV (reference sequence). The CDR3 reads CASSAAGREGVEQFF. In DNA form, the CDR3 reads TGTGCCAGCAGTGCTGCGGGGCGGGAGGGGGTTGAGCAGTTCTTC.

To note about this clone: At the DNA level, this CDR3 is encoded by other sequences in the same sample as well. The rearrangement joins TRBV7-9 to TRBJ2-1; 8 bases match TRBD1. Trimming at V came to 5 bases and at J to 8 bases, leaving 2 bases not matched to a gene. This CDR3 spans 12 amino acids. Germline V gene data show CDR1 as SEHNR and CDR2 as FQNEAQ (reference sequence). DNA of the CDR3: TGTGCCAGCAGCCCGACAGGGGATGAGCAGTTCTTC. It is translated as CASSPTGDEQFF. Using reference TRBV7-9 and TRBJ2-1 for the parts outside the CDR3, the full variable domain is DTGVSQNPRHKITKRGQNVTFRCDPISEHNRLYWYRQTLGQGPEFLTYFQNEAQLEKSRLLSDRFSAERPKGSFSTLEIQRTEQGDSAMYLCASSPTGDEQFFGPGTRLTVL.

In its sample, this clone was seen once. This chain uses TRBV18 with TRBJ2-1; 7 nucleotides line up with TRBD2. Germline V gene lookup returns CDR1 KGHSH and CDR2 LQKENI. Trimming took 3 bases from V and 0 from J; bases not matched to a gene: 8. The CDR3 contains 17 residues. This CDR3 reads CASSPGGLGSSYNEQFF. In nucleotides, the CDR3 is TGTGCCAGCTCACCGGGAGGGCTTGGGAGCTCCTACAATGAGCAGTTCTTC.